This record covers a single T cell receptor (beta chain). This sample stems from a study of shared clonotypes between healthy human individuals. Germline CDR1 MDHEN, CDR2 SYDVKM. This CDR3 is built from 14 residues. Trimming cost V 3 bases and J 5 bases, with 13 bases left between them. Sequencing was performed with immunoSEQ multiplex PCR; in TCRdb, only in-frame clones are kept and a portion is missing. The sample includes 1.5 million to 1.9 million clones, 95% to 99% seen only once; the top ten take 0.4% to 0.45%. This TCR was sampled from a man aged 25-45 years in good health. The sequencing input was naive CD4+ T cells sorted from blood. Subset of the sample: CD45RA+ positively selected. The chain recombines TRBV28 with TRBJ2-5; the D is unclear. The CDR3 here is CASSLETLWETQYF. CDR3 coding DNA: TGTGCCAGCAGTTTGGAGACACTATGGGAGACCCAGTACTTC.